Listed here are 2 T cell receptor beta chains from one sample, sequenced in a study of blood T cell repertoires in COVID-19. The table came from immunoSEQ multiplex PCR; TCRdb's copy has only in-frame clones and leaves some out. The sample consists of fewer than 80,000 clones, roughly 90% of them appearing once. The sample consisted of peripheral blood. Receptors were obtained from a human donor in a cohort sampled during active COVID-19.

The chain carries TRBV6-2 or TRBV6-3 and TRBJ2-3, with D maybe TRBD2 (7 bases). Per the germline V gene, CDR1 is MNHEY and CDR2 is SVGEGT. V gave up 5 bases and J gave up 4 bases, with 22 bases separating them. This CDR3 is built from 17 residues. CDR3 in amino acids: CASSPGGRYSGPDTQYF. CDR3 in DNA: TGTGCCAGCAGTCCCGGGGGGCGCTACTCGGGTCCAGATACGCAGTATTTT.

The rearrangement uses TRBV7-2 and TRBJ1-5, with TRBD1 as a possible D gene (5 bases). Trimming took 2 bases from V and 6 from J, leaving 14 bases between them. The CDR3 length is 15 residues. Germline lookup yields CDR1 SGHTA and CDR2 FQGNSA. The CDR3 DNA reads TGTGCCAGCAGCTTACTCGGGGGAGGGATTCAGCCCCAGCATTTT. The encoded protein is CASSLLGGGIQPQHF.